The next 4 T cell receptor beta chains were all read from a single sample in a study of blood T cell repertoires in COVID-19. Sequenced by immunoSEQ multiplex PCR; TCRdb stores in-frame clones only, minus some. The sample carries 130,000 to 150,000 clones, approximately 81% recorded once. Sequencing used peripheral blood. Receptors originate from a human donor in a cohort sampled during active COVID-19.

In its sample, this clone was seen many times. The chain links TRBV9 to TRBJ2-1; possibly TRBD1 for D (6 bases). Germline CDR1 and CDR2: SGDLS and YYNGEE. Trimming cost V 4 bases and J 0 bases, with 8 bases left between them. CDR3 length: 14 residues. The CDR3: CASSQDSSYNEQFF. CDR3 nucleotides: TGTGCCAGCAGCCAGGACAGCTCCTACAATGAGCAGTTCTTC. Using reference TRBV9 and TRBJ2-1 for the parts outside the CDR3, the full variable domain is DSGVTQTPKHLITATGQRVTLRCSPRSGDLSVYWYQQSLDQGLQFLIQYYNGEERAKGNILERFSAQQFPDLHSELNLSSLELGDSALYFCASSQDSSYNEQFFGPGTRLTVL.

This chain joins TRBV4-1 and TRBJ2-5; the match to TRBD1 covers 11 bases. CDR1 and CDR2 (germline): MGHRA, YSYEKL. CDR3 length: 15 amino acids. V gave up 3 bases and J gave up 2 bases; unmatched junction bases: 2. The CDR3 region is CASSHRDRGQETQYF. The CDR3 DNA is TGCGCCAGCAGCCACCGGGACAGGGGGCAAGAGACCCAGTACTTC.

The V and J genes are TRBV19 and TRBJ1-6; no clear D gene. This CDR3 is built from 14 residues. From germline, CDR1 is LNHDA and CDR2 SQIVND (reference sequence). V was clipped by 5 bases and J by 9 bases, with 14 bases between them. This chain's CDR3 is CASSRGEEGSPLHF. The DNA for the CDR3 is TGTGCCAGTAGTCGGGGTGAGGAGGGTTCACCCCTCCACTTT.

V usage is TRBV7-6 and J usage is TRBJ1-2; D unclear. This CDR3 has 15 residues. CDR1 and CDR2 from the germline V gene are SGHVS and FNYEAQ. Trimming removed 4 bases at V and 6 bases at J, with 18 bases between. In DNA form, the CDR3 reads TGTGCCAGCAGCTCAGAGGGAGAGGGAGTTCATGGCTACACCTTC. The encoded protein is CASSSEGEGVHGYTF.